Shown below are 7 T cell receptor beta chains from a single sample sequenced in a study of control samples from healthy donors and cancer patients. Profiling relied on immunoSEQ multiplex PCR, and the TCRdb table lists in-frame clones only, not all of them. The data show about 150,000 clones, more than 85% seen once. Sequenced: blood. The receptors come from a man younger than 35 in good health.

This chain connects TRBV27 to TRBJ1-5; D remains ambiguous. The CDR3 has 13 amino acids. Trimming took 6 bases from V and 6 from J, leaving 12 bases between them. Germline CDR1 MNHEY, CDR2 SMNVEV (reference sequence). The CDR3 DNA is TGTGCCAGCAGATTGTCCCCCGCTCAGCCCCAGCATTTT. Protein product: CASRLSPAQPQHF.

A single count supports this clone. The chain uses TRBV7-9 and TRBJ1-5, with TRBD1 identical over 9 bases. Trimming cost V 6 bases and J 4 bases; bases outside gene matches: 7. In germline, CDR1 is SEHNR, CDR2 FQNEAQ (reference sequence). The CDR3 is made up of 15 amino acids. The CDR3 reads CASSEQGAQNQPQHF. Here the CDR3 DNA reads TGTGCCAGCAGTGAACAGGGGGCTCAAAATCAGCCCCAGCATTTT. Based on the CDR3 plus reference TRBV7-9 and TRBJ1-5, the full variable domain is DTGVSQNPRHKITKRGQNVTFRCDPISEHNRLYWYRQTLGQGPEFLTYFQNEAQLEKSRLLSDRFSAERPKGSFSTLEIQRTEQGDSAMYLCASSEQGAQNQPQHFGDGTRLSIL.

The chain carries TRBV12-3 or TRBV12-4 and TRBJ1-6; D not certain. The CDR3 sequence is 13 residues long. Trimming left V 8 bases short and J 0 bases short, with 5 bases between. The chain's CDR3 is CASSISYNSPLHF. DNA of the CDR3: TGTGCCAGCTCTATCTCCTATAATTCACCCCTCCACTTT.

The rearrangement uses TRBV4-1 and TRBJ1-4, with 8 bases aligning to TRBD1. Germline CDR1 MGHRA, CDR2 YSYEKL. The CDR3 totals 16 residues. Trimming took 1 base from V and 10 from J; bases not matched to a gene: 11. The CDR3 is CASSQAGDRTSAKLFF. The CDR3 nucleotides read TGCGCCAGCAGCCAAGCTGGGGACAGGACGTCGGCAAAACTGTTTTTT.

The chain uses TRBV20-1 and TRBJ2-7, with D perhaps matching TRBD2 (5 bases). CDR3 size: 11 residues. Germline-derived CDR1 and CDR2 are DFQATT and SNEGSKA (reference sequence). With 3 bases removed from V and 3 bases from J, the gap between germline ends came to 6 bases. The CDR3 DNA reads TGCAGTGCTAGGAGGGTCTACGAGCAGTACTTC. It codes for CSARRVYEQYF.

As DNA, the CDR3 is TGTGCCATCAGTGGGACGACAGGGGACCTCTATGGCTACACCTTC. It encodes CAISGTTGDLYGYTF. The J gene is TRBJ1-2, the V gene TRBV10-3, with 8 nucleotides matching TRBD1. The ends lost 4 bases at V and 4 bases at J; junction bases unmatched: 8. The CDR3 totals 15 residues. CDR1 is ENHRY, CDR2 SYGVKD, per germline.

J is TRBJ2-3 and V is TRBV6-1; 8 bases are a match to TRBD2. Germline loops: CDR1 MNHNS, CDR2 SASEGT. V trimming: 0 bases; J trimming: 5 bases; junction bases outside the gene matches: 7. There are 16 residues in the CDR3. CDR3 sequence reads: CASSEARGREGDTQYF. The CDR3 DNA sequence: TGTGCCAGCAGTGAAGCGCGGGGACGGGAGGGAGATACGCAGTATTTT.